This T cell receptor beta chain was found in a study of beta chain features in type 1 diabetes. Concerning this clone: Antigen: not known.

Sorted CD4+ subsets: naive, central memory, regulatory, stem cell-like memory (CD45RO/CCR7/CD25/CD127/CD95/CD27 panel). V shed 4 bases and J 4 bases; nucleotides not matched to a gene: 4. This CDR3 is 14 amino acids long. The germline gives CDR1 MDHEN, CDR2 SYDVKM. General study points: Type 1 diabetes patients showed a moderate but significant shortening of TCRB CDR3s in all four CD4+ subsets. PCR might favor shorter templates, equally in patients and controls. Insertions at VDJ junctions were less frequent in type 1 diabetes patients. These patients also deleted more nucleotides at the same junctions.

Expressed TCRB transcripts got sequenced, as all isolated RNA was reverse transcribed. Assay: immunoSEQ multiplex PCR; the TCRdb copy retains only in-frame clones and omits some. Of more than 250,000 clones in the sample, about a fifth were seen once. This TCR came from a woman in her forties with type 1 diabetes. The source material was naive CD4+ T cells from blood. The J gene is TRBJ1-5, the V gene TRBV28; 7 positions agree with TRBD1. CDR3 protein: CASSSGQSNQPQHF. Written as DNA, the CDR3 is TGTGCCAGCAGTTCGGGACAGTCTAATCAGCCCCAGCATTTT.